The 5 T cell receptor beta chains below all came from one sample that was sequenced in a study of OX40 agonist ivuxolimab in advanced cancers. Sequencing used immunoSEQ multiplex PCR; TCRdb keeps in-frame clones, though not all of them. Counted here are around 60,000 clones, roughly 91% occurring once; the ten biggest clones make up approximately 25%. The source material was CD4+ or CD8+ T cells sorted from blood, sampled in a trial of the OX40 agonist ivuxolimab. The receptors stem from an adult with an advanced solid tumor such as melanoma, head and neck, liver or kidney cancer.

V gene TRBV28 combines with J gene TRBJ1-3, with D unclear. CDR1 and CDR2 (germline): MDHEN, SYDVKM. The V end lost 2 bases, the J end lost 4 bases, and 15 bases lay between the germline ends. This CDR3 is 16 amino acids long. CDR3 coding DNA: TGTGCCAGCAGTTTACCCGGGCTCTCTGGAGGAAACACCATATATTTT. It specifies CASSLPGLSGGNTIYF.

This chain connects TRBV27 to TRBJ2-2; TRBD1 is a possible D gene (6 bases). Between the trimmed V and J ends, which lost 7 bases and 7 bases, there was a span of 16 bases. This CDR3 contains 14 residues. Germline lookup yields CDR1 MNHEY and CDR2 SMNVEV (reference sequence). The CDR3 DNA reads TGTGCCAGCACCCTCGGCAGGGGAGTCGGGGAGCTGTTTTTT. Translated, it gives CASTLGRGVGELFF.

The CDR3 nucleotides are TGTGCCAGCAGCCCAGGGAGCTATGGCTACACCTTC. Encoded protein: CASSPGSYGYTF. V usage is TRBV9 and J usage is TRBJ1-2; D is perhaps TRBD1 (5 bases). Germline V CDR1 and CDR2: SGDLS, YYNGEE. This CDR3 has 12 residues. V gave up 4 bases and J gave up 4 bases, with 8 bases separating them. Filled out from reference TRBV9 and TRBJ1-2, the complete variable domain reads DSGVTQTPKHLITATGQRVTLRCSPRSGDLSVYWYQQSLDQGLQFLIQYYNGEERAKGNILERFSAQQFPDLHSELNLSSLELGDSALYFCASSPGSYGYTFGSGTRLTVV.

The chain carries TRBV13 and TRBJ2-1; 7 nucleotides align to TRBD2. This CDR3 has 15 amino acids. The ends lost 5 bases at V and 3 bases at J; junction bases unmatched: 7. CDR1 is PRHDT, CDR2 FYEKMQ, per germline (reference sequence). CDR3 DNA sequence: TGTGCCAGCAGCCGCGGGAGAGGAAGCTACAATGAGCAGTTCTTC. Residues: CASSRGRGSYNEQFF.

CDR3 sequence (DNA): TGCGCCAGCAGCCACGACAGGGGAGGTCAGCCCCAGCATTTT. Its protein is CASSHDRGGQPQHF. The chain has TRBV4-1 and TRBJ1-5; TRBD1 aligns across 8 bases. The CDR3 extends over 14 amino acids. Germline V gene sequence: CDR1 MGHRA, CDR2 YSYEKL. V shed 3 bases, J shed 6 bases, and the junction held 4 bases outside the gene matches.